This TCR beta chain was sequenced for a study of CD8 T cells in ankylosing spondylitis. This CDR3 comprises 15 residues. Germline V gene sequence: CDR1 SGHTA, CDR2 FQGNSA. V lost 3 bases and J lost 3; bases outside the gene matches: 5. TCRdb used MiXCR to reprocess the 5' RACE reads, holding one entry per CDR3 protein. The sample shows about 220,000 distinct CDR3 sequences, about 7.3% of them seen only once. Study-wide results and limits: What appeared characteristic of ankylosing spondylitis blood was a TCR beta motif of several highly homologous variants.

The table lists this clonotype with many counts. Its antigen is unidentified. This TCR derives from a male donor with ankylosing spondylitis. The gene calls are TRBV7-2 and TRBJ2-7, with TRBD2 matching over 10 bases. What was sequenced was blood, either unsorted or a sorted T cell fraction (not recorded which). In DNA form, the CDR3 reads TGTGCCAGCAGCTTTAGCGGGAGGAGACTCTACGAGCAGTACTTC. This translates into CASSFSGRRLYEQYF.